This T cell receptor beta chain was documented in a study of molecular identifiers for immune sequencing clone quantification (dated by TCRdb to the late 2010s). Turning to the overall study: For a replicate experiment, RNA from around 20,000 or 100,000 naive CD8 T cells was divided into five aliquots, of which four were sequenced. CD8 T cells were used in a methods study to benchmark molecular-identifier clustering-based TCR repertoire sequencing (MIDCIRS) and TCR RNA copy counting.

This clonotype was seen many times. Its antigen specificity is not known. Base qualities were left out, and no much larger clone turns up one base away. Broader findings and caveats from the paper: Modeling indicated about 3.1 TCR RNA copies recovered per cell, compared with around 10 by digital PCR, which implies a capture efficiency of approximately 30%. When barcode sub-clustering was omitted, TCR diversity was inflated by chimeric consensus sequences, with chimeras reaching as high as 47%. Spiked-in Jurkat TCR RNA equivalent to a single cell was reported to be detectable even among fewer than 1.2 million naive CD8 T cells. Highly expanded clone sizes could be underestimated because identical TCR molecules may share a barcode. In CMV-specific effector cells, clones with more than 20 RNA copies accounted for over 99% of molecules, whereas in naive cells such clones accounted for under 1%.

From the cysteine up to the phenylalanine, the CDR3 has a length of 11 residues. Solely the CDR3 DNA is kept, with 33 bases framed from the first base. V loses 5 bases of germline sequence and J loses 7 bases, and the interval between the two ends is 5 bases. The germline V gene (reference sequence) supplies CDR1 SEHNR and CDR2 FQNEAQ. Naive CD8 T cells were FACS-sorted as CD8+CD4-CCR7+CD45RA+ on a BD FACSAria II into RLT Plus buffer. Some naive CD8 T cell RNA was split equally between MIDCIRS and a Smart-seq2-style 5'RACE protocol for a sensitivity comparison. Enrichment of CD8 T cells was performed with RosetteSep CD8+ T Cell Enrichment Cocktail and Ficoll-Paque, after which ACK red cell lysis was carried out. The method behind the library was PCR. Sequenced using an Illumina MiSeq. Purification of total RNA was performed with the Qiagen AllPrep DNA/RNA kit. Before analysis, reads from multiple sequencing runs of the same library were pooled. Processing in the source paper ran as follows. Reads were retained only if an exact TCR constant sequence was present, and the retained reads were trimmed to 150 nt and grouped according to their 12-nt molecular barcodes. Within each barcode group, reads were sub-clustered at a 15% Levenshtein threshold, and quality-weighted consensus sequences were built per RNA molecule. Non-functional sequences were filtered out, along with any lower-count sequence sitting one edit away from another sequence. Barcode sub-clusters with fewer than 20% of the maximum read count were removed, based on fitting two negative binomial distributions. Starting from the raw public reads, TCRdb applied fastp trimming at Q25, assembled clones with MiXCR and retained in-frame beta chains. Rows with one shared CDR3 protein collapse into an entry with the most common genes and DNA. The V and J calls were not made by the authors but by TCRdb's processing. Across this sample there are about 36,000 distinct CDR3 sequences, with 15% to 20% seen only once. More than 6.5% of the sample goes to the ten largest clones.

Sequencing was done on a sample of naive CD8+ T cells from blood, with Jurkat cell RNA spiked in. Explained via the paper, the cell subset or site label denotes: FACS-sorted CD8+CD4-CCR7+CD45RA+ naive T cells. The chain is assembled from TRBV7-9 and TRBJ2-2; the D gene identity is not certain. This receptor was identified in a human donor in good health. Some libraries in this study had Jurkat cell RNA spiked in. The CDR3 is CASSQIGELFF. The nucleotide sequence is TGTGCCAGCAGCCAGATCGGGGAGCTGTTTTTT.